This T cell receptor beta chain came from a study of T cells in Graves' hyperthyroidism and ophthalmopathy. In its sample, this clonotype was seen once. CDR3 length: 14 amino acids. Germline V gene lookup returns CDR1 LNHDA and CDR2 SQIVND (reference sequence). Between the trimmed V and J ends, which lost 3 bases and 2 bases, there was a span of 8 bases. The source material, RNA transcripts, was used to amplify TCR beta CDR3 regions. Initially, a first-round RT-PCR of the TCR CDR3 employed the HTBI primer set. TCRdb processed the multiplex PCR reads anew with MiXCR; each CDR3 protein has one entry. The sample holds hundreds of thousands of distinct CDR3 sequences, 14% seen once. Out of less than 12 ml of fresh peripheral blood came the PBMCs.

V is TRBV19 and J is TRBJ1-5; D not certain. What was sequenced was blood. The origin of this receptor is a young woman with Graves' hyperthyroidism. The CDR3 sequence is CASSIFAGNQPQHF. DNA for the CDR3: TGTGCCAGTAGTATCTTCGCGGGCAATCAGCCCCAGCATTTT. Variable domain in full (rest from reference TRBV19 and TRBJ1-5): DGGITQSPKYLFRKEGQNVTLSCEQNLNHDAMYWYRQDPGQGLRLIYYSQIVNDFQKGDIAEGYSVSREKKESFPLTVTSAQKNPTAFYLCASSIFAGNQPQHFGDGTRLSIL.